The 29 T cell receptor beta chains below were found in one sample sequenced in a study of blood T cell repertoires in COVID-19. The method was immunoSEQ multiplex PCR; TCRdb's version includes in-frame clones alone and lacks a portion of them. Among roughly 260,000 clones listed, about nine tenths were seen once. The sequenced sample was peripheral blood. Source of these receptors: a woman between 35 and 50 years old with acute or convalescent COVID-19.

DNA for the CDR3: TGTGCCACCAGTGATTTAATAGGGGATGGCTACACCTTC. This gives the protein CATSDLIGDGYTF. V gene TRBV24-1 combines with J gene TRBJ1-2; tentative D call: TRBD1 (5 bases). The CDR3 loop spans 13 amino acids. The germline V and J ends were trimmed by 1 base and 6 bases, with 8 bases remaining between them. Germline assignment: CDR1 KGHDR and CDR2 SFDVKD.

Concerning this clone: This same CDR3 is encoded by further DNA sequences in the sample. The V gene is TRBV5-1, the J gene TRBJ2-5; tentative D call: TRBD2 (6 bases). Deletions cut 4 bases from V and 5 bases from J, with 18 bases between. The germline CDR1 and CDR2 sequences are SGHRS and YFSETQ. This CDR3 has 15 residues. The CDR3 region has the DNA TGCGCCAGCAGCCCAGGAAGGGGAGGTCGGGAGACCCAGTACTTC. This translates into CASSPGRGGRETQYF.

This clone was detected only once. This chain links TRBV12-3 or TRBV12-4 with TRBJ2-3, with D maybe TRBD2 (5 bases). The CDR3 has 13 amino acids. With 7 bases removed from V and 6 bases from J, the gap between germline ends came to 14 bases. CDR3 in amino acids: CASIRGPMDTQYF. The CDR3 DNA reads as TGTGCCAGCATCCGCGGGCCAATGGATACGCAGTATTTT.

This chain uses TRBV11-3 with TRBJ1-2; tentative D call: TRBD1 (6 bases). This CDR3 contains 15 residues. V shed 5 bases and J shed 0 bases, with 13 bases lying between them. Germline V lookup: CDR1 SGHNT, CDR2 YENEEA. The CDR3 DNA sequence: TGTGCCAGCAGCCTCCCGACAGGAGCTAACTATGGCTACACCTTC. It encodes CASSLPTGANYGYTF.

This clone was seen more than once but under ten times. The chain combines TRBV5-5 with TRBJ1-2, with 8 bases identical to TRBD1. Germline-derived CDR1 and CDR2 are SGHKS and YYEKEE (reference sequence). V was clipped by 4 bases and J by 6 bases; unmatched bases: 11. The CDR3 contains 15 residues. This chain's CDR3 is CASSGGTGPRDGYTF. The CDR3 DNA reads TGTGCCAGCAGCGGGGGGACAGGTCCTAGAGATGGCTACACCTTC.

The chain employs TRBV5-5 and TRBJ2-1, with TRBD2 identical over 12 bases. This CDR3 spans 15 amino acids. The germline gives CDR1 SGHKS, CDR2 YYEKEE (reference sequence). V was clipped by 3 bases and J by 9 bases; unmatched bases: 7. CDR3 nucleotides: TGTGCCAGCAGCTCCCTAGCGGGGGGGTACGTTGAGCAGTTCTTC. This gives the protein CASSSLAGGYVEQFF.

CDR3 in DNA: TGTGCCAGCAGCGCGACAGGGAACTATGGCTACACCTTC. Its translation is CASSATGNYGYTF. The chain couples TRBV7-8 to TRBJ1-2; 7 bases are a match to TRBD1. CDR1 is SGHVS, CDR2 FQNEAQ, per germline. This CDR3 contains 13 residues. The J segment lost 2 bases and the V segment lost 5 bases, leaving 2 bases of the junction unmatched.

A single count supports this clone. J is TRBJ1-1 and V is TRBV10-2, with 9 bases fitting TRBD1. Germline CDR1 WSHSY, CDR2 SAAADI. Unmatched junction bases numbered 4, after V lost 3 bases and J lost 5 bases. The CDR3 has 14 residues. DNA of the CDR3: TGCGCCAGCAGTGAACAGGGGGCTCGGACTGAAGCTTTCTTT. Amino acids: CASSEQGARTEAFF.

CDR3 sequence: CASSDSPGTGSREKLFF. CDR3 in DNA: TGTGCCAGCAGTGACTCACCCGGGACAGGGTCAAGGGAAAAACTGTTTTTT. The J gene is TRBJ1-4, the V gene TRBV25-1, with 9 positions matching TRBD1. The CDR3 runs to 17 residues. Germline assignment: CDR1 MGHDK and CDR2 SYGVNS. V lost 3 bases to trimming and J lost 8 bases; unmatched junction nucleotides: 13.

V gene TRBV5-1 combines with J gene TRBJ2-2; 7 nucleotides agree with TRBD1. The CDR3 is 16 residues long. CDR1 is SGHRS and CDR2 is YFSETQ in the germline V gene. Losses at the gene ends were 1 base for V and 2 bases for J; bases not matched to a gene: 5. In nucleotides, the CDR3 is TGCGCCAGCAGCTTGACCGGGACAGTTAACACCGGGGAGCTGTTTTTT. Translating it yields CASSLTGTVNTGELFF.

This chain links TRBV6-2 or TRBV6-3 with TRBJ1-5; perhaps TRBD1 as D (6 bases). Germline CDR1 and CDR2: MNHEY and SVGEGT. The V gene lost 6 bases and the J gene lost 9 bases, with 18 bases spanning the gap. This CDR3 contains 14 residues. This chain's CDR3 is CASSSLTGMGPQHF. CDR3 coding DNA: TGTGCCAGCAGCTCGCTTACAGGGATGGGGCCCCAGCATTTT.

This clone was counted a single time. This rearrangement joins TRBV4-1 to TRBJ1-1; a weak D match, TRBD1 (5 bases). The V end was cut by 1 base, the J end by 5 bases, with 20 bases between. The germline V gene encodes CDR1 MGHRA and CDR2 YSYEKL. CDR3 length: 17 amino acids. CDR3 amino acids: CASSQAWGGVRRTEAFF. The CDR3 DNA reads TGCGCCAGCAGCCAAGCGTGGGGGGGTGTTAGGAGGACTGAAGCTTTCTTT.

J is TRBJ1-5 and V is TRBV9; D is ambiguous. The V end was cut by 2 bases, the J end by 4 bases, with 10 bases between. Germline loops: CDR1 SGDLS, CDR2 YYNGEE. The CDR3 runs to 14 residues. The CDR3 DNA sequence: TGTGCCAGCAGCGTTCGCCTACGGAATCAGCCCCAGCATTTT. It codes for CASSVRLRNQPQHF.

The CDR3 DNA reads TGTGCCAGCAGCTTAGGTTACCGGAACTATGGCTACACCTTC. This translates into CASSLGYRNYGYTF. The chain uses TRBV7-2 and TRBJ1-2; D is undetermined. V was pared by 1 base and J by 2 bases, with 8 bases between. Germline assignment: CDR1 SGHTA and CDR2 FQGNSA. CDR3 length equals 14 residues. The whole variable domain, remainder taken from reference TRBV7-2 and TRBJ1-2, is GAGVSQSPSNKVTEKGKDVELRCDPISGHTALYWYRQSLGQGLEFLIYFQGNSAPDKSGLPSDRFSAERTGGSVSTLTIQRTQQEDSAVYLCASSLGYRNYGYTFGSGTRLTVV.

The chain's CDR3 is CASSPRGAGGPQETQYF. Written as DNA, the CDR3 is TGTGCCAGCAGCCCCCGGGGAGCGGGGGGGCCACAAGAGACCCAGTACTTC. The genes are TRBV3-1 (or the pseudogene TRBV3-2) and TRBJ2-5; 10 nucleotides align to TRBD2. The CDR3 consists of 17 residues. Germline CDR1 and CDR2: LGHDT and YNNKEL (reference sequence). The V gene end was trimmed by 4 bases and the J gene end by 2 bases; junction bases not matched to a gene: 10.

The V gene is TRBV4-2, the J gene TRBJ2-3, with D unclear. Trimming cost V 4 bases and J 6 bases, with 11 bases left between them. This CDR3 is built from 13 residues. From germline, CDR1 is LGHNA and CDR2 YNFKEQ. CDR3: CASSRNIADTQYF. DNA of the CDR3: TGTGCCAGCAGCCGCAACATAGCTGATACGCAGTATTTT.

CDR3: CASSQLAGGRYNEQFF. The CDR3 region has the DNA TGTGCCAGCAGCCAGCTAGCGGGGGGGCGGTACAATGAGCAGTTCTTC. The rearrangement uses TRBV3-1 (or the pseudogene TRBV3-2) and TRBJ2-1; 12 bases fit TRBD2. Germline CDR1 is LGHDT and CDR2 is YNNKEL (reference sequence). With V trimmed by 3 bases and J by 4 bases, 4 bases remained unmatched. The CDR3 is 16 residues long.

V is TRBV5-6 and J is TRBJ2-5, with unresolved D. The CDR3 totals 15 residues. Germline V gene sequence: CDR1 SGHDT, CDR2 YYEEEE. Trimming stripped 4 bases from V and 2 bases from J, with 15 bases between. DNA of the CDR3: TGTGCCAGCAGCCGGTCCGTTGGGCCTCAAGAGACCCAGTACTTC. Translation: CASSRSVGPQETQYF.

This clone was seen once. The rearrangement joins TRBV7-2 to TRBJ1-1, with D perhaps TRBD1 (6 bases). The CDR3 covers 13 residues. Looked up from germline, CDR1 is SGHTA and CDR2 is FQGNSA. V lost 6 bases and J lost 1, with 9 bases in between. The CDR3 protein is CASRTQGNTEAFF. The DNA of the CDR3 is TGTGCCAGCAGAACACAGGGGAACACTGAAGCTTTCTTT.

V is TRBV11-2 and J is TRBJ2-5, with 9 nucleotides matching TRBD2. V gave up 5 bases and J gave up 5 bases; unmatched junction bases: 9. Germline V gives CDR1 SGHAT, CDR2 FQNNGV. The CDR3 length is 15 residues. CDR3 coding DNA: TGTGCCAGCAGCCACAGGACTAGCGCTTCTGAGACCCAGTACTTC. Its translation: CASSHRTSASETQYF.

The chain employs TRBV7-2 and TRBJ2-2; D is perhaps TRBD1 (6 bases). This CDR3 has 16 amino acids. The V and J ends lost 5 bases and 8 bases respectively, with 21 bases between them. CDR1 is SGHTA and CDR2 is FQGNSA in the germline V gene. The CDR3 region is CASSLLSGDNIGELFF. CDR3 coding DNA: TGTGCCAGCAGCCTCCTGTCCGGGGACAATATAGGGGAGCTGTTTTTT.

The genes are TRBV27 and TRBJ2-7; 9 positions match TRBD1. Germline CDR1 reads MNHEY; CDR2 reads SMNVEV (reference sequence). The CDR3 length is 13 residues. Unmatched junction bases numbered 2, after V lost 5 bases and J lost 3 bases. CDR3 protein: CASSVGQGYEQYV. CDR3 bases: TGTGCCAGCAGTGTGGGACAGGGCTACGAGCAGTACGTC.

The gene calls are TRBV29-1 and TRBJ1-1; D is ambiguous. Germline V gene lookup returns CDR1 SQVTM and CDR2 ANQGSEA. With 6 bases removed from V and 2 bases from J, the gap between germline ends came to 4 bases. This CDR3 contains 10 residues. This CDR3 reads CSVLNTEAFF. Written as DNA, the CDR3 is TGCAGCGTCTTAAACACTGAAGCTTTCTTT. The complete variable domain, with remaining parts taken from reference TRBV29-1 and TRBJ1-1, reads SAVISQKPSRDICQRGTSLTIQCQVDSQVTMMFWYRQQPGQSLTLIATANQGSEATYESGFVIDKFPISRPNLTFSTLTVSNMSPEDSSIYLCSVLNTEAFFGQGTRLTVV.

CDR3 residues: CASSPRGGTDTQYF. DNA for the CDR3: TGTGCCAGCAGCCCCCGGGGGGGCACAGATACGCAGTATTTT. V gene TRBV11-2 combines with J gene TRBJ2-3; 7 bases agree with TRBD2. Germline CDR1 is SGHAT and CDR2 is FQNNGV. V was clipped by 5 bases and J by 1 base; unmatched bases: 3. This CDR3 has 14 amino acids.

This chain connects TRBV14 to TRBJ2-5; D remains unclear. The CDR3 loop spans 12 amino acids. V was cut by 9 bases and J by 7 bases, with 15 bases left in between. The germline CDR1 and CDR2 sequences are SGHDN and FVKESK. The CDR3 nucleotides are TGTGCCAGTCGGCCCCCGGGTGGGACCCAGTACTTC. Amino acid sequence: CASRPPGGTQYF.

The chain couples TRBV29-1 to TRBJ2-2; D unresolved. The CDR3 has 14 amino acids. V dropped 4 bases and J dropped 2 bases, with 11 bases sitting between them. The V gene's germline CDR1 is SQVTM and CDR2 ANQGSEA. The CDR3 DNA follows: TGCAGCGTTGTCGGGTCCCTCAACACCGGGGAGCTGTTTTTT. It yields the protein CSVVGSLNTGELFF.

This clone came up a few times. This chain links TRBV6-4 with TRBJ1-2; the D gene is possibly TRBD1 (5 bases). The CDR3 has 13 amino acids. Germline CDR1 MRHNA, CDR2 SNTAGT. The V end was cut by 4 bases, the J end by 7 bases, with 13 bases between. As DNA, the CDR3 is TGTGCCAGCAGTGCCGAAGGGAGGGGTGGCTACACCTTC. Translating it yields CASSAEGRGGYTF.

V is TRBV19 and J is TRBJ2-2; TRBD2 is a possible D gene (5 bases). The germline gives CDR1 LNHDA, CDR2 SQIVND (reference sequence). The CDR3 covers 10 residues. CDR3 residues: CATGSGELFF. The DNA of the CDR3 is TGTGCGACGGGATCCGGGGAGCTGTTTTTT.

V usage is TRBV5-4 and J usage is TRBJ2-1; TRBD2 agrees at 10 bases. The germline V gene encodes CDR1 SGHNT and CDR2 YYREEE (reference sequence). V lost 1 base and J lost 6; bases outside the gene matches: 4. The CDR3 has 15 residues. CDR3 coding DNA: TGTGCCAGCAGCTTGTCAGCGGGGGGGCCCAATGAGCAGTTCTTC. Translated: CASSLSAGGPNEQFF.